This TCR beta chain was retrieved from a study of CD8+CD57+ T cells in acquired aplastic anemia. As for the study in general: Sorted cells (CD4+ and CD8+) yielded DNA amounts that averaged approximately 3.2 ug. There were roughly 9.8 million reads, on average, for CD4+ cells from healthy donors. Study-wide results and limits: Levels of CD8+ Simpson's diversity were not significantly distinct in patients versus controls.

According to the study, genomic DNA was the template for TCR beta VDJ and CDR3 profiling. Each CDR3 protein is one row after TCRdb ran MiXCR on the reads. The sample includes 180,000 or so distinct CDR3 sequences, 40% to 50% of them seen just once. Germline V gene lookup returns CDR1 LNHDA and CDR2 SQIVND (reference sequence). The CDR3 length is 13 residues. Trimming removed 4 bases from V and 11 bases from J; junction bases left unmatched: 6. This clonotype showed up many times. Antigen specificity is unknown. The genes are TRBV19 and TRBJ1-4; 8 nucleotides match TRBD1. The sample was sorted CD4+, CD8+, or CD8+CD57+ T cells (not recorded which) from PBMCs. This TCR was recovered from a human donor in good health. The CDR3 DNA follows: TGTGCCAGTAGTAACCTCAGGGGGCTGAAACTGTTTTTT. This translates into CASSNLRGLKLFF.